These 15 T cell receptor beta chains were all obtained from the same sample, sequenced in a study of blood T cells in healthy people across ages. The authors ran a second PCR of roughly 7 to 11 cycles using a sample-barcoded 5' primer and a J-beta primer mix. MiXCR, run by TCRdb on the 5' RACE reads, gives a single entry per CDR3 protein. The top ten hold approximately 4% of the sample, which has about 800,000 distinct CDR3 sequences, roughly 25% seen once. The same data also contributed to another study, on T cells of mothers and their children.

Source material: blood. These receptor sequences come from a boy aged 10-17 years in good health.

V and J are TRBV28 and TRBJ2-4, with no clear D. Germline lookup yields CDR1 MDHEN and CDR2 SYDVKM. The CDR3 consists of 14 residues. Trimming stripped 7 bases from V and 0 bases from J, with 10 bases between. The DNA of the CDR3 is TGTGCCAGCATGGTAGGCCTAGCCAAAAACATTCAGTACTTC. Translating gives CASMVGLAKNIQYF.

The V and J genes are TRBV27 and TRBJ1-2; D unresolved. CDR1 is MNHEY, CDR2 SMNVEV, per germline (reference sequence). The ends were cut back, 2 bases at V and 5 bases at J, with 12 bases in the middle. This CDR3 is 14 amino acids long. CDR3 coding DNA: TGTGCCAGCAGTTTAAACGGAAACATTTATGGCTACACCTTC. This codes for CASSLNGNIYGYTF.

This chain joins TRBV28 and TRBJ2-1; 10 bases match TRBD2. V was clipped by 1 base and J by 2 bases; unmatched bases: 17. The CDR3 extends over 21 amino acids. CDR1 and CDR2 (germline): MDHEN, SYDVKM. DNA for the CDR3: TGTGCCAGCAGTTTATTCCCCAAAGAGTGGGCTAGCGGGGGTACCTACAATGAGCAGTTCTTC. As protein: CASSLFPKEWASGGTYNEQFF.

The gene calls are TRBV19 and TRBJ2-1; 9 nucleotides match TRBD2. Germline CDR1 reads LNHDA; CDR2 reads SQIVND (reference sequence). This CDR3 is 15 amino acids long. Trimming took 2 bases from V and 4 from J; bases not matched to a gene: 3. The CDR3 region has the DNA TGTGCCAGTAGTATATCTAGCGGGGTATACAATGAGCAGTTCTTC. Protein: CASSISSGVYNEQFF.

V usage is TRBV29-1 and J usage is TRBJ2-1; no reliable D call. The CDR3 sequence is 15 residues long. Germline assignment: CDR1 SQVTM and CDR2 ANQGSEA. V was pared by 3 bases and J by 5 bases, with 17 bases between. CDR3 amino acids: CSVDSLTREDNEQFF. CDR3 sequence (DNA): TGCAGCGTTGATTCCCTGACTCGAGAAGACAATGAGCAGTTCTTC.

This clonotype turned up a few times. The J gene is TRBJ1-1, the V gene TRBV7-9; TRBD1 is a possible D gene (5 bases). This CDR3 comprises 13 residues. V was clipped by 5 bases and J by 11 bases, with 18 bases between them. The V gene's germline CDR1 is SEHNR and CDR2 FQNEAQ (reference sequence). The CDR3 region has the DNA TGTGCCAGCAGCCCGACGGGGCAGCGAGTCGCTTTCTTT. It yields the protein CASSPTGQRVAFF.

This sequence joins TRBV20-1 and TRBJ2-3; possible D gene TRBD2, 5 bases. CDR1 and CDR2 from the germline V gene are DFQATT and SNEGSKA (reference sequence). This CDR3 has 15 amino acids. V lost 1 base and J lost 2, with 13 bases in between. The CDR3 DNA is TGCAGTGCTAGAGGGCTAGCAGCTACCACAGATACGCAGTATTTT. Its protein is CSARGLAATTDTQYF.

Here the CDR3 DNA reads TGCGCCAGCAGCCCAGGGACAGGGCATAATTCACCCCTCCACTTT. Translating it yields CASSPGTGHNSPLHF. The V gene is TRBV4-3, the J gene TRBJ1-6; the match to TRBD1 covers 9 bases. Trimming at V came to 4 bases and at J to 5 bases, leaving 3 bases not matched to a gene. Looked up from germline, CDR1 is LGHNA and CDR2 is YSLEER. The CDR3 has 15 residues.

The rearrangement joins TRBV4-3 to TRBJ2-3; D remains ambiguous. CDR3 size: 15 residues. Germline lookup yields CDR1 LGHNA and CDR2 YSLEER. Trimming removed 0 bases at V and 4 bases at J, with 11 bases between. The CDR3 sequence: CASSQETATADTQYF. The CDR3 DNA follows: TGCGCCAGCAGCCAAGAAACAGCCACGGCAGATACGCAGTATTTT.

The chain carries TRBV20-1 and TRBJ1-6, with 9 bases fitting TRBD1. This CDR3 is 14 amino acids long. Per germline, CDR1 DFQATT and CDR2 SNEGSKA (reference sequence). Trimming took 6 bases from V and 6 from J; bases not matched to a gene: 6. Here the CDR3 DNA reads TGCAGTGCGACCGGGACAGGGATTAATTCACCCCTCCACTTT. The encoded protein is CSATGTGINSPLHF.

There are a few counts of this clonotype. This chain uses TRBV4-3 with TRBJ1-3; D is uncertain. This CDR3 has 15 amino acids. The ends were cut back, 3 bases at V and 8 bases at J, with 17 bases in the middle. Germline CDR1 is LGHNA and CDR2 is YSLEER. CDR3 protein: CASSQTRHPLHTIYF. CDR3 DNA: TGCGCCAGCAGCCAGACCAGACATCCTCTACACACCATATATTTT.

This clonotype was seen more than once but under ten times. This chain connects TRBV3-1 to TRBJ2-1; 8 nucleotides align to TRBD2. Germline V gene sequence: CDR1 LGHDT, CDR2 YNNKEL (reference sequence). This CDR3 is built from 17 residues. Trimming cost V 7 bases and J 2 bases; bases outside gene matches: 13. The CDR3 loop reads CASTKRLAGSPYNEQFF. In nucleotides, the CDR3 is TGTGCCAGCACTAAACGATTAGCGGGGAGTCCCTACAATGAGCAGTTCTTC.

This sequence joins TRBV29-1 and TRBJ2-7, with 9 nucleotides matching TRBD1. This CDR3 is 14 amino acids long. Trimming removed 0 bases from V and 7 bases from J; junction bases left unmatched: 7. CDR1 SQVTM and CDR2 ANQGSEA come from the germline V gene. This CDR3 is CSVEDQDRGGEQYF. The CDR3 nucleotides read TGCAGCGTTGAAGATCAGGACAGGGGTGGAGAGCAGTACTTC.

The chain is built from TRBV7-9 and TRBJ1-2; tentative D call: TRBD1 (5 bases). The CDR3 runs to 13 residues. Trimming removed 5 bases at V and 14 bases at J, with 21 bases between. Germline CDR1 reads SEHNR; CDR2 reads FQNEAQ (reference sequence). The CDR3 region has the DNA TGTGCCAGCAGCCCAGAGGAAGGGCAGGGTAGTACCTTC. Translation gives CASSPEEGQGSTF.

A remark on this clonotype: This is likely a read error, given that the CDR3 carries no conserved phenylalanine or tryptophan at its end. The rearrangement uses TRBV20-1 and TRBJ1-5; D ambiguous. The CDR3 length is 13 residues. CDR1 DFQATT and CDR2 SNEGSKA come from the germline V gene (reference sequence). V was clipped by 6 bases and J by 9 bases, with 18 bases between them. The CDR3 bases are TGCAGTGCCCTTAGACACTTTAATATGCCCCAGCATTCT. This codes for CSALRHFNMPQHS.